This T cell receptor beta chain is drawn from a study of blood T cells in healthy people across ages. A second PCR of 7 to 11 cycles used a sample-barcoded 5' primer and a J-beta primer mix. Each CDR3 protein is one row after TCRdb ran MiXCR on the 5' RACE reads. Counted here are over a million distinct CDR3 sequences, approximately 39% occurring once; the ten biggest clones make up approximately 4%. This CDR3 spans 15 amino acids. In germline, CDR1 is SGHTA, CDR2 FQGTGA. Trimming stripped 5 bases from V and 4 bases from J, with 15 bases between. The chain is built from TRBV7-3 and TRBJ2-1, with D maybe TRBD1 (6 bases). This sequence originates from a woman younger than 30 in good health. Source material: blood. The CDR3 region has the DNA TGTGCCAGCAGCCCACGCAGGGGCGAATACAATGAGCAGTTCTTC. This gives the protein CASSPRRGEYNEQFF.